Each of the 22 T cell receptor beta chains below was sequenced from the same sample in a study of vaccination and CD4 T cells after COVID-19. An Oncomine TCR Beta short-read assay was used to sequence the DNA from cultured CD4+ T cells. Scientists extracted genomic DNA from CD4+ T cells grown in culture. One entry per CDR3 protein results from TCRdb running MiXCR on the PCR reads. This table has 7,000 to 9,000 distinct CDR3 sequences, approximately 40% appearing once. These receptors have no identified antigens. The treatment here: approximately 11-day PBMC culture with coronavirus spike peptide pools or control peptides (ViraFEST assay). Harvesting of the unexposed donor's CD4+ T cells predated the COVID-19 pandemic (2011-2018). Sequencing was carried out using CD4+ T cells from blood, cultured in vitro. The receptors were sampled from a human donor in good health.

This clonotype was seen a handful of times. This rearrangement joins TRBV21-1 to TRBJ1-5. TRBV21-1 is classified as a pseudogene. The length of the CDR3 is 11 residues. CDR3 DNA sequence: TGTGCCAGCAGCCCTATTCAGCCCCAGCATTTT. Translated: CASSPIQPQHF.

The gene calls are TRBV28 and TRBJ1-6; TRBD1 matches at 7 bases. V shed 4 bases, J shed 10 bases, and the junction held 7 bases outside the gene matches. The CDR3 contains 14 residues. Germline CDR1 is MDHEN and CDR2 is SYDVKM. The CDR3, as DNA: TGTGCCAGCAGTTCTATACAGGGGTTCTCACCCCTCCACTTT. Translated: CASSSIQGFSPLHF.

The chain recombines TRBV2 with TRBJ2-7; 11 positions agree with TRBD1. The germline V gene has CDR1 SNHLY and CDR2 FYNNEI. The length of the CDR3 is 15 residues. Germline trimming cut 6 bases from V and 4 bases from J; bases unmatched to any gene: 8. This CDR3 is CASSHRGQGAYEQYF. The CDR3 bases are TGTGCCAGCAGCCACCGCGGACAGGGGGCTTACGAGCAGTACTTC. Drawing the rest from reference TRBV2 and TRBJ2-7, the complete variable domain is EPEVTQTPSHQVTQMGQEVILRCVPISNHLYFYWYRQILGQKVEFLVSFYNNEISEKSEIFDDQFSVERPDGSNFTLKIRSTKLEDSAMYFCASSHRGQGAYEQYFGPGTRLTVT.

This chain links TRBV24-1 with TRBJ2-3, with TRBD2 as a possible D gene (6 bases). Between the trimmed V and J ends, which lost 3 bases and 10 bases, there was a span of 13 bases. The CDR3 runs to 13 residues. Germline-derived CDR1 and CDR2 are KGHDR and SFDVKD. The CDR3 DNA reads TGTGCCACCAGTGATCCAGGGCGGGGAGCGCAGTATTTT. This translates into CATSDPGRGAQYF.

This clonotype has just a few counts. The genes are TRBV7-2 and TRBJ1-1, with 7 bases aligning to TRBD1. The CDR3 totals 14 residues. Germline V CDR1 and CDR2: SGHTA, FQGNSA. V shed 5 bases, J shed 7 bases, and the junction held 10 bases outside the gene matches. CDR3 bases: TGTGCCAGCAGCCGCGGACAGGTTTCCCATGAAGCTTTCTTT. Protein sequence: CASSRGQVSHEAFF.

The rearrangement links TRBV6-2 or TRBV6-3 to TRBJ1-5, with TRBD1 matching 11 bases. This CDR3 is built from 15 residues. Germline loops: CDR1 MNHEY, CDR2 SVGEGT. After removal of 6 bases from V and 6 bases from J, the junction contained 7 bases not matched to a gene. The CDR3 loop is CASRPGQGERQPQHF. The CDR3 bases are TGTGCCAGCAGACCGGGACAGGGGGAACGTCAGCCCCAGCATTTT.

The chain has TRBV29-1 and TRBJ2-1; the D gene is possibly TRBD2 (6 bases). The V and J ends lost 1 base and 3 bases respectively, with 25 bases between them. The length of the CDR3 is 19 residues. CDR1 and CDR2 (germline): SQVTM, ANQGSEA. CDR3 amino acids: CSVEGRVAVNFVGYNEQFF. The CDR3 bases are TGCAGCGTTGAAGGAAGGGTAGCGGTGAACTTCGTGGGCTACAATGAGCAGTTCTTC.

As DNA, the CDR3 is TGTGCCAGCAGCCCAGAAGGAAACACCATATATTTT. Protein: CASSPEGNTIYF. V usage is TRBV7-9 and J usage is TRBJ1-3; D is undetermined. Germline V gene lookup returns CDR1 SEHNR and CDR2 FQNEAQ (reference sequence). Trimming removed 5 bases from V and 4 bases from J, with 6 bases in between. The CDR3 is made up of 12 amino acids.

The gene calls are TRBV20-1 and TRBJ2-6; 8 bases match TRBD1. Germline loops: CDR1 DFQATT, CDR2 SNEGSKA (reference sequence). Unmatched junction bases numbered 7, after V lost 0 bases and J lost 0 bases. The CDR3 runs to 18 residues. CDR3 in DNA: TGCAGTGCTAGAGATATCACAGGGGGGTCCTCTGGGGCCAACGTCCTGACTTTC. Its protein is CSARDITGGSSGANVLTF.

The genes are TRBV6-2 or TRBV6-3 and TRBJ1-5, with no clear D. The CDR3 totals 16 residues. Germline V gene data show CDR1 as MNHEY and CDR2 as SVGEGT. Trimming removed 2 bases from V and 4 bases from J, with 15 bases in between. The CDR3 here is CASSYPLIGGNQPQHF. CDR3 coding DNA: TGTGCCAGCAGTTACCCCCTTATAGGAGGGAATCAGCCCCAGCATTTT.

This clonotype was seen a handful of times. The J gene is TRBJ1-6, the V gene TRBV20-1; possibly TRBD1 for D (5 bases). V shed 6 bases and J shed 5 bases, with 23 bases lying between them. Germline values: CDR1 DFQATT, CDR2 SNEGSKA (reference sequence). The CDR3 extends over 17 amino acids. CDR3 DNA sequence: TGCAGTGCCCATTTGGTCCAGGGAGAGTTTGATAATTCACCCCTCCACTTT. This translates into CSAHLVQGEFDNSPLHF.

V and J are TRBV20-1 and TRBJ2-7, with 10 bases aligning to TRBD2. The germline V gene encodes CDR1 DFQATT and CDR2 SNEGSKA (reference sequence). The CDR3 runs to 14 residues. With 1 base clipped from V and 4 bases from J, the junction kept 4 bases outside the gene matches. CDR3 nucleotides: TGCAGTGCTAGAGGGGCTAGCGGGAGTTACGAGCAGTACTTC. It is translated as CSARGASGSYEQYF.

The chain couples TRBV27 to TRBJ2-7; tentative D call: TRBD2 (6 bases). V was pared by 1 base and J by 3 bases, with 16 bases between. The length of the CDR3 is 16 residues. In germline, CDR1 is MNHEY, CDR2 SMNVEV (reference sequence). CDR3 bases: TGTGCCAGCAGTTTATGGAGCGGGTCCCCCATCTACGAGCAGTACTTC. This encodes CASSLWSGSPIYEQYF.

This chain uses TRBV20-1 with TRBJ2-1; the match to TRBD2 covers 10 bases. The V gene's germline CDR1 is DFQATT and CDR2 SNEGSKA (reference sequence). The ends lost 5 bases at V and 9 bases at J; junction bases unmatched: 10. This CDR3 is 14 amino acids long. The CDR3 loop is CSAQRSSGSVEQFF. The CDR3 coding sequence is TGCAGTGCTCAGAGGTCTAGCGGGAGCGTTGAGCAGTTCTTC.

This clonotype was observed a few times. This chain connects TRBV6-2 or TRBV6-3 to TRBJ1-1; tentative D call: TRBD1 (5 bases). Germline-derived CDR1 and CDR2 are MNHEY and SVGEGT. Trimming removed 6 bases from V and 6 bases from J, with 8 bases in between. The CDR3 spans 11 residues. The CDR3 region is CASRGVAEAFF. The CDR3 DNA reads as TGTGCCAGCAGAGGGGTCGCTGAAGCTTTCTTT.

This clonotype was detected only a few times. The rearrangement links TRBV6-1 to TRBJ2-3, with D possibly TRBD1 on 5 matching bases. The V and J ends lost 8 bases and 4 bases respectively, with 16 bases between them. This CDR3 spans 14 amino acids. Germline V gene data show CDR1 as MNHNS and CDR2 as SASEGT. The CDR3 loop is CASGSSWGPDTQYF. In DNA, the CDR3 is TGTGCCAGCGGGTCTAGTTGGGGCCCAGATACGCAGTATTTT.

The chain links TRBV11-3 to TRBJ2-2; tentatively, D is TRBD1 (5 bases). Trimming left V 6 bases short and J 4 bases short, with 9 bases between. Looked up from germline, CDR1 is SGHNT and CDR2 is YENEEA. The CDR3 spans 13 residues. DNA for the CDR3: TGTGCCAGCAGGGAGCAGGGCACCGGGGAGCTGTTTTTT. The encoded protein is CASREQGTGELFF.

This clonotype appeared a single time. This chain connects TRBV6-1 to TRBJ2-5, with D possibly TRBD2 on 6 matching bases. Trimming took off 5 bases at V and 7 bases at J, with 20 bases between the two ends. In germline, CDR1 is MNHNS, CDR2 SASEGT. This CDR3 has 15 amino acids. CDR3 protein: CASSHGTGEARTQYF. The CDR3, as DNA: TGTGCCAGCAGTCACGGGACTGGGGAGGCCCGGACCCAGTACTTC.

This clonotype showed up just a few times. The rearrangement links TRBV10-3 to TRBJ2-7; 11 bases align to TRBD2. Germline CDR1 and CDR2: ENHRY and SYGVKD. The CDR3 is made up of 16 amino acids. J was trimmed by 2 bases and V by 2 bases; bases with no gene match: 5. DNA of the CDR3: TGTGCCATCAGTGAGGGTCTAGCGGGAGGTGCCTACGAGCAGTACTTC. Residues: CAISEGLAGGAYEQYF.

This chain uses TRBV7-2 with TRBJ2-6, with D uncertain. Germline values: CDR1 SGHTA, CDR2 FQGNSA. Trimming left V 6 bases short and J 2 bases short, with 11 bases between. The CDR3 is 15 amino acids. This CDR3 reads CASSLQPTGANVLTF. CDR3 DNA: TGTGCCAGCAGTTTACAGCCTACTGGGGCCAACGTCCTGACTTTC.

V is TRBV28 and J is TRBJ1-2; D ambiguous. The CDR3 sequence is 15 residues long. V dropped 4 bases and J dropped 3 bases, with 15 bases sitting between them. Germline CDR1 is MDHEN and CDR2 is SYDVKM. CDR3 in amino acids: CASSSPSPKDYGYTF. The CDR3 bases are TGTGCCAGCAGTTCCCCTTCTCCTAAGGACTATGGCTACACCTTC.

A remark on this clonotype: Relative to the germline gene, one junction end is altered; a read error may explain this. The chain couples TRBV12-3 or TRBV12-4 to TRBJ1-5, with no clear D. The CDR3 length is 14 residues. The DNA for the CDR3 is TGTGCCAGCAGTCCCCGGGAACCAAATCATCCCCAGCATTTT. Translation: CASSPREPNHPQHF.